What follows are 29 T cell receptor beta chains derived from one specimen sequenced in a study of T-cell memory formation after mild COVID-19 (dated by TCRdb to the early 2020s). Libraries were constructed by 5' RACE. The sequencer was an Illumina NovaSeq 6000. TCRdb reanalyzed the raw reads on its own, using fastp at Q25 for trimming and MiXCR for clone calling, and kept in-frame beta chains. Every distinct CDR3 protein forms one entry, paired with its most common genes and DNA. For this sample the table gives about 200,000 distinct CDR3 sequences, of which approximately 10% were detected only once. Jointly, the top ten make up around 3.3% of the sample. The sequencing input was PBMCs or a T cell subset sorted from them (not recorded which). All receptors derive from a man between 18 and 35 years old who had mild COVID-19 (a few samples of this study predate the infection). The sample titles of this study are shuffled in the database, so cell type and time point are left out; the donor was told from shared clones.

This clonotype was seen only a few times. J is TRBJ2-7 and V is TRBV20-1; weak D call: TRBD1 (5 bases). V was pared by 0 bases and J by 0 bases, with 12 bases between. Per germline, CDR1 DFQATT and CDR2 SNEGSKA (reference sequence). CDR3 length equals 15 residues. The CDR3 spells CSARDVRRASYEQYF. CDR3 coding DNA: TGCAGTGCTAGAGATGTCCGCAGGGCCTCCTACGAGCAGTACTTC.

This clonotype has at least ten counts. The chain employs TRBV20-1 and TRBJ2-1, with TRBD2 matching over 8 bases. V shed 3 bases and J 2 bases; nucleotides not matched to a gene: 6. The V gene's germline CDR1 is DFQATT and CDR2 SNEGSKA (reference sequence). The CDR3 has 15 residues. CDR3: CSASPMRGAYNEQFF. The CDR3 DNA sequence: TGCAGTGCTAGTCCAATGCGGGGGGCCTACAATGAGCAGTTCTTC.

This clonotype was recorded a few times. This chain connects TRBV28 to TRBJ2-7, with TRBD1 matching over 7 bases. This CDR3 contains 16 residues. J was trimmed by 2 bases and V by 7 bases; bases with no gene match: 14. Germline CDR1 and CDR2: MDHEN and SYDVKM. The DNA of the CDR3 is TGTGCCAGCACCGACCTGGGGACAGAAAAAACCTACGAGCAGTACTTC. Amino acids: CASTDLGTEKTYEQYF.

The V gene is TRBV7-2, the J gene TRBJ2-5, with D perhaps TRBD1 (5 bases). V gave up 5 bases and J gave up 0 bases, with 10 bases separating them. Germline CDR1 and CDR2: SGHTA and FQGNSA. The CDR3 contains 14 residues. The CDR3 nucleotides are TGTGCCAGCAGCCAGACAGATTACCAAGAGACCCAGTACTTC. This codes for CASSQTDYQETQYF.

This clonotype was counted only a few times. The chain is built from TRBV29-1 and TRBJ1-2; no firm D call. The CDR3 has 12 amino acids. Germline CDR1 and CDR2: SQVTM and ANQGSEA. V lost 7 bases to trimming and J lost 4 bases, with 13 bases between them. In DNA form, the CDR3 reads TGCAGCGGCCGGACGGACTCCTATGGCTACACCTTC. This gives the protein CSGRTDSYGYTF.

This sequence joins TRBV5-5 and TRBJ2-2, with unresolved D. The CDR3 is 19 residues long. Germline values: CDR1 SGHKS, CDR2 YYEKEE (reference sequence). V was trimmed by 4 bases and J by 6 bases, leaving 28 bases between them. The CDR3 DNA sequence: TGTGCCAGCAGCAGCACAATTACTACAGTCTCTACAAGGGCCGGGGAGCTGTTTTTT. Residues: CASSSTITTVSTRAGELFF.

This chain joins TRBV18 and TRBJ1-2, with D unresolved. This CDR3 region has 15 residues. Germline V gene sequence: CDR1 KGHSH, CDR2 LQKENI. V lost 6 bases to trimming and J lost 3 bases, with 17 bases between them. The CDR3 nucleotides read TGTGCCAGCTCTCCCGGAAATCTGGGCTACTATGGCTACACCTTC. Encoded protein: CASSPGNLGYYGYTF.

Only a few counts were recorded for this clonotype. V gene TRBV6-6 combines with J gene TRBJ2-5; D is unclear. Deletions cut 6 bases from V and 1 base from J, with 15 bases between. CDR3 size: 15 residues. Germline values: CDR1 MNHNY, CDR2 SVGAGI (reference sequence). The CDR3: CASRLKLTSQETQYF. The DNA of the CDR3 is TGTGCCAGCAGACTTAAGTTGACGTCCCAAGAGACCCAGTACTTC.

This chain links TRBV3-1 with TRBJ2-2, with D perhaps TRBD1 (6 bases). Germline lookup yields CDR1 LGHDT and CDR2 YNNKEL (reference sequence). Trimming cost V 4 bases and J 6 bases, with 12 bases left between them. The CDR3 has 14 amino acids. The CDR3 DNA follows: TGTGCCAGCAGCCTAACAGGGACCCCCGGGGAGCTGTTTTTT. Translation: CASSLTGTPGELFF. Together with reference TRBV3-1 and TRBJ2-2, the CDR3 gives the full variable domain: DTAVSQTPKYLVTQMGNDKSIKCEQNLGHDTMYWYKQDSKKFLKIMFSYNNKELIINETVPNRFSPKSPDKAHLNLHINSLELGDSAVYFCASSLTGTPGELFFGEGSRLTVL.

The chain carries TRBV20-1 and TRBJ2-3; 13 nucleotides line up with TRBD2. The V segment lost 1 base and the J segment 6 bases; nucleotides outside the gene matches: 13. The CDR3 is 18 amino acids. Germline loops: CDR1 DFQATT, CDR2 SNEGSKA (reference sequence). The CDR3 reads CSARGRLAGGPGRDTQYF. The CDR3 nucleotides are TGCAGTGCTAGAGGGAGACTAGCGGGGGGCCCGGGCCGCGATACGCAGTATTTT.

Only a few counts were recorded for this clonotype. The CDR3 is CASSPQVSGNTIYF. CDR3 nucleotides: TGCGCCAGCAGCCCACAGGTCTCTGGAAACACCATATATTTT. The chain combines TRBV5-1 with TRBJ1-3; D is possibly TRBD1 (5 bases). The germline V and J ends were trimmed by 4 bases and 0 bases, with 8 bases remaining between them. CDR1 and CDR2 from the germline V gene are SGHRS and YFSETQ. The CDR3 is 14 amino acids.

This sequence joins TRBV5-1 and TRBJ2-5; TRBD2 matches at 12 bases. The germline gives CDR1 SGHRS, CDR2 YFSETQ. The J segment lost 5 bases and the V segment lost 4 bases, leaving 6 bases of the junction unmatched. This CDR3 contains 15 residues. The CDR3, as DNA: TGCGCCAGCAGCACTACCGGGACTAGCGGGGAGACCCAGTACTTC. Its translation is CASSTTGTSGETQYF.

V is TRBV7-9 and J is TRBJ1-5; D call uncertain. Trimming cost V 3 bases and J 13 bases, with 10 bases left between them. Germline CDR1 is SEHNR and CDR2 is FQNEAQ (reference sequence). This CDR3 has 11 amino acids. The CDR3 here is CASSLGRLQHF. The CDR3 DNA follows: TGTGCCAGCAGCTTGGGCCGCCTGCAGCATTTT.

The chain has TRBV11-2 and TRBJ2-5, with 12 bases identical to TRBD2. The CDR3 loop spans 18 amino acids. Germline values: CDR1 SGHAT, CDR2 FQNNGV. V was clipped by 3 bases and J by 0 bases; unmatched bases: 8. CDR3 nucleotides: TGTGCCAGCAGCTTGAGTCTAGCGGGGGGGCCCTACCAAGAGACCCAGTACTTC. This encodes CASSLSLAGGPYQETQYF.

V gene TRBV20-1 combines with J gene TRBJ1-2, with D possibly matching TRBD1 (6 bases). The CDR3 has 14 amino acids. Germline V gene sequence: CDR1 DFQATT, CDR2 SNEGSKA (reference sequence). V lost 3 bases and J lost 4, with 15 bases in between. As DNA, the CDR3 is TGCAGTGCTAGCGCCACAGGGACGGGCTATGGCTACACCTTC. Translation gives CSASATGTGYGYTF.

This clonotype was counted at least ten times. The chain links TRBV12-3 or TRBV12-4 to TRBJ2-1; the match to TRBD2 covers 12 bases. The trim removed 5 bases at V and 4 bases at J, leaving 0 bases unmatched. This CDR3 has 14 residues. CDR3 in amino acids: CASSGLAGYNEQFF. CDR3 DNA sequence: TGTGCCAGCAGTGGACTAGCGGGGTACAATGAGCAGTTCTTC.

The chain uses TRBV7-2 and TRBJ1-4; 9 bases are shared with TRBD1. Trimming cost V 5 bases and J 5 bases; bases outside gene matches: 3. The CDR3 is 14 residues long. Germline V gives CDR1 SGHTA, CDR2 FQGNSA. CDR3 sequence reads: CASSPDRGNEKLFF. DNA of the CDR3: TGTGCCAGCAGCCCGGACAGGGGCAATGAAAAACTGTTTTTT.

This clonotype occurred many times. The V and J genes are TRBV5-1 and TRBJ2-3; 8 bases map to TRBD2. Germline V gene sequence: CDR1 SGHRS, CDR2 YFSETQ. The J segment lost 4 bases and the V segment lost 2 bases, leaving 0 bases of the junction unmatched. The CDR3 runs 13 residues. The CDR3 spells CASSFSGADTQYF. In nucleotides, the CDR3 is TGCGCCAGCAGCTTTAGCGGGGCAGATACGCAGTATTTT.

This chain uses TRBV10-3 with TRBJ1-2; 9 nucleotides align to TRBD1. This CDR3 has 16 residues. CDR1 and CDR2 (germline): ENHRY, SYGVKD. The trim removed 4 bases at V and 2 bases at J, leaving 8 bases unmatched. CDR3: CAISARTGVSNYGYTF. CDR3 in DNA: TGTGCCATCAGTGCCCGGACAGGGGTTAGCAACTATGGCTACACCTTC.

This clonotype was counted a few times. CDR3 sequence: CASSQRGGATDTQYF. CDR3 nucleotide sequence: TGCGCCAGCAGCCAAAGGGGGGGTGCCACAGATACGCAGTATTTT. This chain links TRBV4-3 with TRBJ2-3, with a weak D call TRBD2 (7 bases). CDR1 is LGHNA and CDR2 is YSLEER in the germline V gene. The CDR3 is made up of 15 amino acids. V lost 2 bases and J 2 bases, leaving 11 bases between the germline ends.

The chain has TRBV5-1 and TRBJ1-1; D gene ambiguous. V was pared by 0 bases and J by 0 bases, with 12 bases between. The CDR3 loop spans 16 amino acids. CDR1 is SGHRS and CDR2 is YFSETQ in the germline V gene. The chain's CDR3 is CASSLGADAMNTEAFF. The CDR3 nucleotides are TGCGCCAGCAGCTTGGGGGCGGATGCAATGAACACTGAAGCTTTCTTT.

This clonotype was seen a handful of times. V is TRBV7-2 and J is TRBJ2-3, with 8 bases matching TRBD2. The J segment lost 13 bases and the V segment lost 3 bases, leaving 9 bases of the junction unmatched. The germline gives CDR1 SGHTA, CDR2 FQGNSA. This CDR3 comprises 13 residues. This CDR3 is CASSFVGAGGKYF. The CDR3, as DNA: TGTGCCAGCAGCTTTGTGGGCGCGGGGGGAAAGTATTTT. Looking up the rest from reference TRBV7-2 and TRBJ2-3 gives the full variable domain: GAGVSQSPSNKVTEKGKDVELRCDPISGHTALYWYRQSLGQGLEFLIYFQGNSAPDKSGLPSDRFSAERTGGSVSTLTIQRTQQEDSAVYLCASSFVGAGGKYFGPGTRLTVL.

The rearrangement links TRBV29-1 to TRBJ2-2; D remains ambiguous. The CDR3 covers 14 residues. The germline V and J ends were trimmed by 4 bases and 0 bases, with 9 bases remaining between them. Germline V gene data show CDR1 as SQVTM and CDR2 as ANQGSEA. In DNA, the CDR3 is TGCAGCGTTGGAGGCGGCCCGAACACCGGGGAGCTGTTTTTT. This codes for CSVGGGPNTGELFF.

Many counts were recorded for this clonotype. The CDR3 DNA is TGTGCCAGCAGTGAAGGGACTAGACTTGGGAAGACCCAGTACTTC. This translates into CASSEGTRLGKTQYF. V usage is TRBV2 and J usage is TRBJ2-5, with 7 bases fitting TRBD2. This CDR3 has 15 amino acids. CDR1 and CDR2 from the germline V gene are SNHLY and FYNNEI. V shed 1 base, J shed 6 bases, and the junction held 8 bases outside the gene matches.

This clonotype was counted a few times. The chain links TRBV5-1 to TRBJ2-3, with 8 bases identical to TRBD2. J was trimmed by 6 bases and V by 4 bases; bases with no gene match: 7. The CDR3 runs to 14 residues. Germline CDR1 is SGHRS and CDR2 is YFSETQ. CDR3 sequence: CASSNTGGPDTQYF. The CDR3 nucleotides are TGCGCCAGCAGCAACACGGGGGGGCCGGATACGCAGTATTTT.

The V gene is TRBV7-9, the J gene TRBJ2-2; D not resolved. This CDR3 is 13 amino acids long. The V end was cut by 2 bases, the J end by 6 bases, with 7 bases between. Germline V lookup: CDR1 SEHNR, CDR2 FQNEAQ (reference sequence). The CDR3 DNA follows: TGTGCCAGCAGCTTACAGTCAGCCGGGGAGCTGTTTTTT. The encoded protein is CASSLQSAGELFF.

This clonotype was recorded many times. V gene TRBV10-3 combines with J gene TRBJ2-7; D not certain. CDR1 and CDR2 (germline): ENHRY, SYGVKD. CDR3 length equals 12 residues. V was cut by 4 bases and J by 4 bases, with 8 bases left in between. CDR3 sequence (DNA): TGTGCCATCAGTGGGTATGGGTACGAGCAGTACTTC. This sequence encodes CAISGYGYEQYF.

This chain uses TRBV6-6 with TRBJ1-5; 8 nucleotides align to TRBD1. V shed 6 bases and J 1 base; nucleotides not matched to a gene: 2. Germline V lookup: CDR1 MNHNY, CDR2 SVGAGI (reference sequence). The CDR3 spans 14 residues. The CDR3 DNA follows: TGTGCCAGCAGCCAGGGGGCGAGCAATCAGCCCCAGCATTTT. Protein: CASSQGASNQPQHF.

This clonotype was seen more than once but under ten times. The chain couples TRBV18 to TRBJ2-3; TRBD2 aligns across 13 bases. Losses at the gene ends were 3 bases for V and 2 bases for J; bases not matched to a gene: 8. The CDR3 totals 18 residues. From germline, CDR1 is KGHSH and CDR2 LQKENI. CDR3 residues: CASSPRTSGGRVTDTQYF. CDR3 DNA: TGTGCCAGCTCACCGAGGACTAGCGGGGGCCGCGTCACAGATACGCAGTATTTT.